The next 17 T cell receptor beta chains were all read from a single sample in a study of cytomegalovirus exposure and HLA in healthy donors. With 60 Vbeta and 13 Jbeta primers, the PCR was carried out. Clones were sequenced by immunoSEQ multiplex PCR, and TCRdb holds only the in-frame ones, with some missing. The sample holds 100,000 to 150,000 clones; around four fifths are singletons and the top ten take around 3.5%. The source material was PBMCs. The receptors here all came from a woman aged 40 to 49 in good health and CMV-seropositive.

This clone is a singleton in its sample. The rearrangement links TRBV29-1 to TRBJ2-7; 8 nucleotides match TRBD2. J lost 6 bases, V lost 4 bases, and 8 bases had no gene match. Germline values: CDR1 SQVTM, CDR2 ANQGSEA. This CDR3 has 13 amino acids. For the CDR3, the DNA is TGCAGCGTTGCCAGCGGGAGTATCTTCGAGCAGTACTTC. Amino acids: CSVASGSIFEQYF.

The CDR3 is CASSSAGVPVTDTQYF. CDR3 DNA: TGTGCCAGCAGTTCCGCAGGGGTTCCCGTCACAGATACGCAGTATTTT. The V and J genes are TRBV6-6 and TRBJ2-3; weak D call: TRBD1 (6 bases). CDR1 MNHNY and CDR2 SVGAGI come from the germline V gene (reference sequence). The CDR3 covers 16 residues. Trimming took 4 bases from V and 2 from J, leaving 16 bases between them.

The chain is built from TRBV7-3 and TRBJ2-2; a possible D gene is TRBD2 (6 bases). V lost 6 bases and J lost 7, with 15 bases in between. The CDR3 extends over 14 amino acids. Germline V gives CDR1 SGHTA, CDR2 FQGTGA. Here the CDR3 reads CASSVGGGNGELFF. The CDR3 region has the DNA TGTGCCAGCAGTGTTGGTGGGGGGAACGGGGAGCTGTTTTTT.

The table lists this clone with a count of one. The rearrangement links TRBV11-2 to TRBJ2-7; 9 bases match TRBD2. CDR3 length: 15 amino acids. Germline loops: CDR1 SGHAT, CDR2 FQNNGV. The V and J ends lost 5 bases and 5 bases, in that order; junction bases with no gene match: 10. The DNA of the CDR3 is TGTGCCAGCAGCAATCTAGCGGGAAGCATACACGAGCAGTACTTC. Its translation is CASSNLAGSIHEQYF.

This clone was seen a single time. This chain connects TRBV15 to TRBJ2-5, with D maybe TRBD1 (5 bases). Germline assignment: CDR1 LNHNV and CDR2 YYDKDF (reference sequence). The CDR3 has 14 residues. Trimming cost V 1 base and J 5 bases, with 11 bases left between them. The CDR3 DNA reads as TGTGCCACCAGCAGAGCGGCAGGGATGGAGACCCAGTACTTC. Translation gives CATSRAAGMETQYF.

V usage is TRBV4-3 and J usage is TRBJ2-7; TRBD1 aligns across 7 bases. CDR1 LGHNA and CDR2 YSLEER come from the germline V gene. The CDR3 runs to 13 residues. V gave up 1 base and J gave up 5 bases; unmatched junction bases: 2. The CDR3, as DNA: TGCGCCAGCAGCCAAGGACAGGGCGACGAGCAGTACTTC. As protein: CASSQGQGDEQYF.

A word on this clone: The junction and the germline gene differ at one end; a read error may be behind it. The chain carries TRBV7-9 and TRBJ2-7; possible D gene TRBD2, 5 bases. Germline CDR1 reads SEHNR; CDR2 reads FQNEAQ (reference sequence). The CDR3 runs to 18 residues. DNA for the CDR3: TGTTCCAGCAGCCCCGGGGTAGGGAAGCTAGTCGGCGCCTACGAGCAGTACTTC. It is translated as CSSSPGVGKLVGAYEQYF.

The chain has TRBV5-6 and TRBJ2-7, with TRBD1 identical over 8 bases. J gave up 0 bases and V 3 bases, and 8 bases lay outside the gene matches. This CDR3 is 16 amino acids long. Germline lookup yields CDR1 SGHDT and CDR2 YYEEEE. CDR3 nucleotide sequence: TGTGCCAGCAGCTCGCAGGGGGCCCGACACTCCTACGAGCAGTACTTC. Protein sequence: CASSSQGARHSYEQYF.

The chain has TRBV27 and TRBJ1-2; D possibly corresponds to TRBD1 (6 bases). With 4 bases removed from V and 6 bases from J, the gap between germline ends came to 21 bases. Germline values: CDR1 MNHEY, CDR2 SMNVEV (reference sequence). The length of the CDR3 is 16 residues. CDR3 in amino acids: CASSSRGTGPVNGYTF. DNA for the CDR3: TGTGCCAGCAGTTCTCGAGGAACAGGGCCGGTAAATGGCTACACCTTC.

This clone was seen once. The chain is built from TRBV30 and TRBJ2-6, with a tentative D call TRBD2 (7 bases). The CDR3 spans 17 residues. Germline CDR1 is GTSNPN and CDR2 is SVGIG (reference sequence). V lost 0 bases, J lost 0 bases, and 12 bases lay in between. DNA of the CDR3: TGTGCCTGGAGTGTACGAGGGGGGGGCTCTGGGGCCAACGTCCTGACTTTC. Translation gives CAWSVRGGGSGANVLTF.

The genes are TRBV6-1 and TRBJ1-1, with a possible D match to TRBD1 (5 bases). This CDR3 has 15 amino acids. V was shortened by 5 bases and J by 3 bases, with 16 bases between the two germline ends. Per the germline V gene, CDR1 is MNHNS and CDR2 is SASEGT. This chain's CDR3 is CASSLTGGGYTEAFF. As DNA, the CDR3 is TGTGCCAGCAGTTTAACAGGTGGAGGGTACACTGAAGCTTTCTTT.

V usage is TRBV7-3 and J usage is TRBJ2-2; 8 bases line up with TRBD1. The CDR3 runs 16 residues. Germline assignment: CDR1 SGHTA and CDR2 FQGTGA. Losses at the gene ends were 2 bases for V and 1 base for J; bases not matched to a gene: 3. CDR3 bases: TGTGCCAGCAGCTTACAGGGGGCAGTGAACACCGGGGAGCTGTTTTTT. It codes for CASSLQGAVNTGELFF. Full variable domain (remainder filled in from reference TRBV7-3 and TRBJ2-2): GAGVSQTPSNKVTEKGKYVELRCDPISGHTALYWYRQSLGQGPEFLIYFQGTGAADDSGLPNDRFFAVRPEGSVSTLKIQRTERGDSAVYLCASSLQGAVNTGELFFGEGSRLTVL.

The chain carries TRBV29-1 and TRBJ1-1; a weak D match, TRBD1 (6 bases). Germline V gene sequence: CDR1 SQVTM, CDR2 ANQGSEA. V lost 3 bases, J lost 4 bases, and 15 bases lay in between. This CDR3 has 14 amino acids. CDR3 in DNA: TGCAGCGTTGACCTACTGGCAGGGGCCACTGAAGCTTTCTTT. This encodes CSVDLLAGATEAFF. The variable domain in full, completed from reference TRBV29-1 and TRBJ1-1, reads SAVISQKPSRDICQRGTSLTIQCQVDSQVTMMFWYRQQPGQSLTLIATANQGSEATYESGFVIDKFPISRPNLTFSTLTVSNMSPEDSSIYLCSVDLLAGATEAFFGQGTRLTVV.

The rearrangement joins TRBV5-1 to TRBJ2-5; TRBD2 agrees at 10 bases. The CDR3 is made up of 16 amino acids. Losses at the gene ends were 0 bases for V and 5 bases for J; bases not matched to a gene: 7. Germline V lookup: CDR1 SGHRS, CDR2 YFSETQ. The CDR3 here is CASSLAVAGGGETQYF. CDR3 sequence (DNA): TGCGCCAGCAGCTTGGCAGTAGCGGGAGGTGGGGAGACCCAGTACTTC.

The chain employs TRBV23-1 and TRBJ1-1, with D tentatively TRBD1 (6 bases). TRBV23-1 has ORF status, its function being uncertain. Deletions cut 0 bases from V and 4 bases from J, with 15 bases between. The CDR3 is 16 amino acids. For the CDR3, the DNA is TGCGCCAGCAGTCAATCAGGCAGGGGTTTTGTCACTGAAGCTTTCTTT. It yields the protein CASSQSGRGFVTEAFF.

The gene calls are TRBV12-5 and TRBJ1-4; D ambiguous. CDR1 is LGHNT, CDR2 FRNRAP, per germline. The CDR3 has 13 residues. The V end lost 2 bases, the J end lost 7 bases, and 8 bases lay between the germline ends. CDR3 nucleotides: TGTGCTAGTGGTTTGACGGGTCTTGAAAAACTGTTTTTT. Its translation is CASGLTGLEKLFF.

V and J are TRBV29-1 and TRBJ1-1; TRBD1 matches at 10 bases. From germline, CDR1 is SQVTM and CDR2 ANQGSEA. V lost 0 bases and J lost 7; bases outside the gene matches: 11. The CDR3 runs 16 residues. The CDR3 DNA reads as TGCAGCGTTGAAGACACCGGGACAGGGGCCGGCAATGAAGCTTTCTTT. Its protein is CSVEDTGTGAGNEAFF. The full variable domain, completed using reference TRBV29-1 and TRBJ1-1, is SAVISQKPSRDICQRGTSLTIQCQVDSQVTMMFWYRQQPGQSLTLIATANQGSEATYESGFVIDKFPISRPNLTFSTLTVSNMSPEDSSIYLCSVEDTGTGAGNEAFFGQGTRLTVV.